This entry describes one T cell receptor beta chain. Authors' methods: Cell counts per sample came from amplifying reference gene primers. Data came from immunoSEQ multiplex PCR; TCRdb stores just in-frame clones and leaves some out. The V and J calls and clone size were taken over from that table, and D and trimming were inferred from the DNA. This sample yields around 180,000 clones, of which about 74% are seen a single time; 3% belongs to the top ten. This entry is derived from a study of blood T cell repertoires in COVID-19. Overall study: Both acute and convalescent COVID-19 samples were obtained from the United States, Italy and Spain. The cDNA or gDNA used as material had been derived from T cells, B-cell-depleted T cells, or PBMCs.

Germline CDR1 is SGHAT and CDR2 is FQNNGV. Trimming removed 8 bases from V and 4 bases from J, with 17 bases in between. This CDR3 comprises 15 residues. Specimen: peripheral blood. The chain carries TRBV11-2 and TRBJ2-2, with a weak D call TRBD1 (6 bases). The receptor was derived from a woman of 80 years or more with acute or convalescent COVID-19. This CDR3 reads CASGRNRVSTGELFF. CDR3 nucleotide sequence: TGTGCCAGCGGACGAAACAGGGTCAGCACCGGGGAGCTGTTTTTT.